Below, 5 T cell receptor beta chains from the same sample are listed, as sequenced in a study of T cells in Graves' hyperthyroidism and ophthalmopathy. RNA transcripts served as the template for amplifying TCR beta CDR3 regions. The primer set for the first-round RT-PCR of the TCR CDR3 was HTBI. One entry per CDR3 protein results from TCRdb running MiXCR on the multiplex PCR reads. The profile shows roughly 700,000 distinct CDR3 sequences, 17% of them singletons. Sequencing was done on a sample of blood. The source of these receptors is a man aged 45-65 years with Graves' hyperthyroidism.

The V and J genes are TRBV5-4 and TRBJ1-2; D perhaps matches TRBD1 (5 bases). Trimming pared 4 bases from V and 8 bases from J, leaving 18 bases between. There are 14 residues in the CDR3. In germline, CDR1 is SGHNT, CDR2 YYREEE (reference sequence). The CDR3 loop reads CASSLRGRAGGYTF. The CDR3 DNA reads TGTGCCAGCAGCCTGCGCGGCAGGGCCGGAGGCTACACCTTC.

The chain employs TRBV10-3 and TRBJ2-3, with 15 bases matching TRBD2. Germline V gene lookup returns CDR1 ENHRY and CDR2 SYGVKD. The CDR3 runs to 16 residues. Germline trimming cut 5 bases from V and 4 bases from J; bases unmatched to any gene: 4. CDR3 protein: CAISPGLAGGPDTQYF. CDR3 DNA: TGTGCCATCAGTCCCGGACTAGCGGGAGGGCCAGATACGCAGTATTTT.

This clonotype was seen repeatedly, ten times or more. This chain joins TRBV5-1 and TRBJ2-1; D possibly corresponds to TRBD1 (6 bases). The CDR3 extends over 12 amino acids. V dropped 3 bases and J dropped 9 bases, with 10 bases sitting between them. Germline loops: CDR1 SGHRS, CDR2 YFSETQ. The CDR3 is CASSSQGIEQFF. CDR3 bases: TGCGCCAGCAGCTCTCAGGGGATTGAGCAGTTCTTC.

This clonotype was seen a handful of times. The CDR3 DNA follows: TGCAGTGCTAGAGTATCGGGGAGGGCCGGGGAGACCCAGTACTTC. This translates into CSARVSGRAGETQYF. J is TRBJ2-5 and V is TRBV20-1, with 7 bases matching TRBD2. Germline V gene data show CDR1 as DFQATT and CDR2 as SNEGSKA (reference sequence). V lost 1 base, J lost 5 bases, and 10 bases stayed unmatched. The CDR3 runs 15 residues.

There are many counts of this clonotype. J is TRBJ2-1 and V is TRBV29-1; 10 bases match TRBD2. CDR1 is SQVTM, CDR2 ANQGSEA, per germline. There are 15 residues in the CDR3. The junction had 6 bases not matched to a gene; V was cut back by 5 bases and J by 2 bases. The DNA for the CDR3 is TGCAGCGTTCTCAAAAGCGGGAGGGCCTACAATGAGCAGTTCTTC. Residues: CSVLKSGRAYNEQFF.